Listed here are 10 T cell receptor beta chains from one sample, sequenced in a study of control samples from healthy donors and cancer patients. The data were produced by immunoSEQ multiplex PCR, yet TCRdb's version contains in-frame clones alone and is incomplete. The sample yields 100,000 to 150,000 clones, around nine tenths seen once. Sequencing used blood. The source is a man aged 18 to 29 in good health.

V is TRBV6-5 and J is TRBJ2-7; 7 nucleotides align to TRBD1. J lost 3 bases, V lost 7 bases, and 6 bases had no gene match. Germline assignment: CDR1 MNHEY and CDR2 SVGAGI. The CDR3 is 13 residues long. CDR3 loop: CASIDRVIYEQYF. The CDR3, as DNA: TGTGCCAGCATCGACAGGGTCATCTACGAGCAGTACTTC.

This clone was recorded once. V is TRBV9 and J is TRBJ1-2; 9 nucleotides line up with TRBD1. Germline loops: CDR1 SGDLS, CDR2 YYNGEE. The J segment lost 7 bases and the V segment lost 3 bases, leaving 22 bases of the junction unmatched. The CDR3 runs to 19 residues. DNA of the CDR3: TGTGCCAGCAGCGGCTCTTCCCGGGACAGGGCCTTCTTGGTAGCTGGCTACACCTTC. Amino acid sequence: CASSGSSRDRAFLVAGYTF.

This chain joins TRBV30 and TRBJ2-2; 9 nucleotides agree with TRBD2. CDR1 is GTSNPN and CDR2 is SVGIG in the germline V gene (reference sequence). The V gene end was trimmed by 4 bases and the J gene end by 2 bases; junction bases not matched to a gene: 8. The CDR3 length is 16 residues. This CDR3 reads CAWNSETSGNTGELFF. CDR3 sequence (DNA): TGTGCCTGGAATTCTGAGACTAGCGGAAACACCGGGGAGCTGTTTTTT.

This sequence joins TRBV18 and TRBJ1-5; 8 bases agree with TRBD1. Trimming at V came to 4 bases and at J to 0 bases, leaving 8 bases not matched to a gene. This CDR3 is 17 amino acids long. CDR1 is KGHSH and CDR2 is LQKENI in the germline V gene. CDR3 region: CASSLGGTGDSNQPQHF. The DNA of the CDR3 is TGTGCCAGCTCACTAGGGGGGACAGGAGATAGCAATCAGCCCCAGCATTTT.

CDR3 region: CASRSPGSGNTIYF. The CDR3 nucleotides read TGTGCCAGTCGATCTCCAGGCTCTGGAAACACCATATATTTT. The J gene is TRBJ1-3, the V gene TRBV19, with D hard to call. This CDR3 is built from 14 residues. V lost 8 bases, J lost 0 bases, and 11 bases lay in between. Germline assignment: CDR1 LNHDA and CDR2 SQIVND (reference sequence).

The genes are TRBV5-5 and TRBJ2-7, with a possible D match to TRBD1 (5 bases). The germline V and J ends were trimmed by 3 bases and 6 bases, with 16 bases remaining between them. The germline CDR1 and CDR2 sequences are SGHKS and YYEKEE (reference sequence). This CDR3 spans 14 amino acids. This CDR3 is CASSSWQGIGEQYF. In nucleotides, the CDR3 is TGTGCCAGCAGCTCCTGGCAGGGTATAGGCGAGCAGTACTTC. The complete variable domain, with remaining parts taken from reference TRBV5-5 and TRBJ2-7, reads DAGVTQSPTHLIKTRGQQVTLRCSPISGHKSVSWYQQVLGQGPQFIFQYYEKEERGRGNFPDRFSARQFPNYSSELNVNALLLGDSALYLCASSSWQGIGEQYFGPGTRLTVT.

The chain joins TRBV2 to TRBJ2-4; D might be TRBD2 (6 bases). Germline V gene sequence: CDR1 SNHLY, CDR2 FYNNEI. This CDR3 contains 14 residues. V shed 3 bases and J shed 1 base, with 7 bases lying between them. The CDR3 spells CASSELAAKNIQYF. CDR3 DNA: TGTGCCAGCAGTGAGCTAGCGGCCAAAAACATTCAGTACTTC.

V is TRBV6-5 and J is TRBJ2-5; 9 bases fit TRBD1. Looked up from germline, CDR1 is MNHEY and CDR2 is SVGAGI. The CDR3 length is 16 residues. Trimming took 6 bases from V and 3 from J; bases not matched to a gene: 11. The CDR3 DNA sequence: TGTGCCAGCAGCTACCCTGGACAGGGGTCAGAAGAGACCCAGTACTTC. Encoded protein: CASSYPGQGSEETQYF.

The rearrangement links TRBV6-5 to TRBJ1-2, with no clear D. CDR1 and CDR2 from the germline V gene are MNHEY and SVGAGI. The CDR3 consists of 14 residues. V dropped 7 bases and J dropped 0 bases, with 12 bases sitting between them. CDR3 DNA: TGTGCCAGCACCCCGAGGACGGCTAACTATGGCTACACCTTC. Its protein product is CASTPRTANYGYTF.

This clone appeared once. The chain links TRBV6-6 to TRBJ2-1; D call uncertain. Germline CDR1 is MNHNY and CDR2 is SVGAGI (reference sequence). The length of the CDR3 is 15 residues. V was clipped by 2 bases and J by 3 bases, with 11 bases between them. CDR3 in DNA: TGTGCCAGCAGTTACCCGGCCAGTGGCTACAATGAGCAGTTCTTC. It translates to CASSYPASGYNEQFF.